Below, 3 T cell receptor beta chains from the same sample are listed, as sequenced in a study of cytomegalovirus exposure and HLA in healthy donors. This PCR relied on a set of 60 Vbeta primers and 13 Jbeta primers. Clones were read by immunoSEQ multiplex PCR, and TCRdb kept only the in-frame ones, dropping some. The sample carries around 90,000 clones, around 59% recorded once. The sample taken for sequencing was PBMCs. All receptors come from a human donor in good health.

This rearrangement joins TRBV11-3 to TRBJ2-3; 7 bases line up with TRBD1. CDR1 and CDR2 from the germline V gene are SGHNT and YENEEA. Unmatched junction bases numbered 3, after V lost 5 bases and J lost 4 bases. This CDR3 has 13 residues. The CDR3 protein is CASSQTGPDTQYF. CDR3 bases: TGTGCCAGCAGCCAGACAGGGCCAGATACGCAGTATTTT.

This clone was picked up a small number of times. The CDR3 bases are TGTGCCAGCTCACCCGGGACTCCGGGGACCCAGTACTTC. Translated, it gives CASSPGTPGTQYF. The chain employs TRBV18 and TRBJ2-5; possibly TRBD2 for D (6 bases). The CDR3 is made up of 13 amino acids. V lost 3 bases to trimming and J lost 7 bases, with 12 bases between them. CDR1 KGHSH and CDR2 LQKENI come from the germline V gene.

V gene TRBV18 combines with J gene TRBJ1-1; no reliable D call. CDR3 size: 13 residues. Germline values: CDR1 KGHSH, CDR2 LQKENI. Trimming shortened V by 0 bases and J by 2 bases, and 4 bases separated the two germline ends. The CDR3 DNA reads as TGTGCCAGCTCACCACCCGTCAACACTGAAGCTTTCTTT. It is translated as CASSPPVNTEAFF.